Included here is one T cell receptor beta chain sequence, with context. Trimming removed 3 bases from V and 5 bases from J; junction bases left unmatched: 9. The CDR3 totals 15 residues. Germline V lookup: CDR1 DFQATT, CDR2 SNEGSKA (reference sequence). Study processing details: The assay estimated nucleated cells by amplifying reference gene primers. Here immunoSEQ multiplex PCR was the method, and the copy in TCRdb shows in-frame clones only, minus some. That table is the source of V, J and clone size, and D and trimming were worked out from the DNA. The repertoire has some 90,000 clones, 70% to 90% of them found once; the top ten carry 8% to 9.5%. The data stem from a study of blood T cell repertoires in COVID-19. The wider study: Donors in the United States, Italy and Spain gave samples during acute or convalescent COVID-19. T cells, B-cell-depleted T cells, or PBMCs supplied cDNA or gDNA.

The chain is built from TRBV20-1 and TRBJ2-1, with TRBD2 identical over 8 bases. The sequenced sample consisted of peripheral blood. The source is a man aged 50 to 60 with acute or convalescent COVID-19. CDR3 nucleotide sequence: TGCAGTGCTAGTCGGGGGGGTTCTTTCGACAATGAGCAGTTCTTC. Its translation is CSASRGGSFDNEQFF.